This passage covers 31 T cell receptor beta chains from one sample sequenced in a study of blood T cells in healthy people across ages. A second PCR, run for 7 to 11 cycles, used a sample-barcoded 5' primer plus a J-beta primer mix. From the 5' RACE reads, TCRdb called clonotypes with MiXCR, one entry per CDR3 protein. The sample gives about 1.7 million distinct CDR3 sequences, about 30% of which show up once; approximately 7.7% is in the top ten. Sequenced input: blood. These receptors were obtained from a woman younger than 45 in good health.

This chain connects TRBV9 to TRBJ2-1; D is ambiguous. The CDR3 extends over 13 amino acids. CDR1 SGDLS and CDR2 YYNGEE come from the germline V gene. The germline V and J ends were trimmed by 4 bases and 9 bases, with 14 bases remaining between them. The CDR3 DNA is TGTGCCAGCAGCCAATCCGCCCGTAGTGAGCAGTTCTTC. Translation: CASSQSARSEQFF.

V is TRBV7-2 and J is TRBJ2-1; the D call may be TRBD1 or TRBD2 (5 bases each). Trimming left V 7 bases short and J 5 bases short, with 21 bases between. Germline CDR1 is SGHTA and CDR2 is FQGNSA. The CDR3 runs to 16 residues. The CDR3 reads CASNRTGTRGHNEQFF. The DNA for the CDR3 is TGTGCCAGCAACCGCACGGGGACGCGAGGACACAATGAGCAGTTCTTC.

The chain carries TRBV12-5 and TRBJ2-3, with TRBD2 matching over 9 bases. The CDR3 totals 18 residues. J lost 1 base, V lost 2 bases, and 10 bases had no gene match. Germline CDR1 reads LGHNT; CDR2 reads FRNRAP. The CDR3 loop is CASGLPTTSGTGTDTQYF. CDR3 in DNA: TGTGCTAGTGGTTTGCCGACGACTAGCGGAACCGGCACAGATACGCAGTATTTT.

In nucleotides, the CDR3 is TGTGCCAGCAGCGTAGCCCCCGAGGGACCCCCGACGGCTTTCTTT. It encodes CASSVAPEGPPTAFF. The chain has TRBV9 and TRBJ1-1, with D possibly being TRBD1 (5 bases). Germline V gene data show CDR1 as SGDLS and CDR2 as YYNGEE. This CDR3 is built from 15 residues. The germline V and J ends were trimmed by 0 bases and 11 bases, with 20 bases remaining between them.

About this clonotype: A much bigger clone sits one base away, suggesting this may be a read error. The V call is TRBV2, the J call TRBJ1-5, with 7 bases matching TRBD1. The CDR3 length is 13 residues. In germline, CDR1 is SNHLY, CDR2 FYNNEI. The CDR3 DNA is TGTACCAGCAGACAGGGTTGGGGGCAGCCCCAGCATTTT. Amino acid sequence: CTSRQGWGQPQHF.

This clonotype was seen more than once but under ten times. The J gene is TRBJ1-2, the V gene TRBV2; possible D gene TRBD1, 5 bases. The CDR3 loop spans 17 amino acids. The germline V and J ends were trimmed by 5 bases and 0 bases, with 19 bases remaining between them. CDR1 SNHLY and CDR2 FYNNEI come from the germline V gene. The chain's CDR3 is CASSPLTAARANYGYTF. DNA for the CDR3: TGTGCCAGCAGTCCTCTGACAGCCGCCAGAGCTAACTATGGCTACACCTTC.

The gene calls are TRBV20-1 and TRBJ2-1, with TRBD2 matching over 14 bases. The CDR3 length is 16 residues. CDR1 DFQATT and CDR2 SNEGSKA come from the germline V gene (reference sequence). Trimming took 6 bases from V and 2 from J; bases not matched to a gene: 6. CDR3: CSARTSGRSAYNEQFF. In DNA form, the CDR3 reads TGCAGTGCGCGGACTAGCGGGAGGTCTGCCTACAATGAGCAGTTCTTC.

Many counts were recorded for this clonotype. The V call is TRBV28, the J call TRBJ2-3; 8 nucleotides agree with TRBD2. Germline CDR1 MDHEN, CDR2 SYDVKM. The CDR3 spans 16 residues. The ends lost 3 bases at V and 0 bases at J; junction bases unmatched: 5. The CDR3 region is CASSFSTSGSTDTQYF. The CDR3 DNA is TGTGCCAGCAGTTTCTCAACTAGCGGAAGCACAGATACGCAGTATTTT.

The CDR3 is CASSLALRQRRGSGANVLTF. DNA of the CDR3: TGTGCCAGCAGCTTAGCCCTCCGACAGAGAAGGGGGTCTGGGGCCAACGTCCTGACTTTC. The chain joins TRBV7-2 to TRBJ2-6; possibly TRBD1 for D (6 bases). V was clipped by 0 bases and J by 1 base, with 19 bases between them. CDR1 and CDR2 from the germline V gene are SGHTA and FQGNSA. This CDR3 contains 20 residues.

The V and J genes are TRBV12-3 or TRBV12-4 and TRBJ2-3; D might be TRBD2 (5 bases). Trimming took 2 bases from V and 0 from J, leaving 12 bases between them. CDR3 length: 16 amino acids. In DNA form, the CDR3 reads TGTGCCAGCAGTTTAACACGACGGACTAGCACAGATACGCAGTATTTT. This sequence encodes CASSLTRRTSTDTQYF.

The chain uses TRBV7-2 and TRBJ2-3, with 8 nucleotides matching TRBD2. The CDR3 length is 16 residues. Per germline, CDR1 SGHTA and CDR2 FQGNSA. The V and J ends lost 5 bases and 6 bases, in that order; junction bases with no gene match: 13. The CDR3 spells CASSPLGGLATDTQYF. CDR3 DNA: TGTGCCAGCAGCCCCCTGGGAGGACTAGCTACGGATACGCAGTATTTT.

This clonotype was found many times. The chain recombines TRBV4-2 with TRBJ2-3; the D is unclear. The CDR3 is 12 amino acids. With 3 bases removed from V and 6 bases from J, the gap between germline ends came to 7 bases. CDR1 is LGHNA, CDR2 YNFKEQ, per germline. The CDR3 region is CASSHLADTQYF. CDR3 DNA: TGTGCCAGCAGCCACCTTGCGGATACGCAGTATTTT.

This sequence joins TRBV7-2 and TRBJ2-5, with a possible D match to TRBD1 (6 bases). The CDR3 sequence is 14 residues long. Germline V gives CDR1 SGHTA, CDR2 FQGNSA. The germline V and J ends were trimmed by 8 bases and 1 base, with 14 bases remaining between them. The CDR3 sequence: CASAQGLGQETQYF. For the CDR3, the DNA is TGTGCCAGCGCTCAGGGGTTAGGCCAAGAGACCCAGTACTTC.

This clonotype was seen repeatedly, ten times or more. The V and J genes are TRBV12-3 or TRBV12-4 and TRBJ1-2; weak D call: TRBD1 (6 bases). This CDR3 contains 18 residues. Deletions cut 4 bases from V and 1 base from J, with 22 bases between. The CDR3, as DNA: TGTGCCAGCAGTTGGGGGGGGCCAACTACTGGGCATAACTATGGCTACACCTTC. Translating gives CASSWGGPTTGHNYGYTF.

The chain joins TRBV20-1 to TRBJ1-2; D not certain. Germline V gene sequence: CDR1 DFQATT, CDR2 SNEGSKA (reference sequence). CDR3 length equals 12 residues. Trimming removed 3 bases at V and 8 bases at J, with 13 bases between. Here the CDR3 reads CSASQVATGYTF. The CDR3 nucleotides read TGCAGTGCTAGTCAGGTCGCAACCGGCTACACCTTC.

This clonotype was seen a handful of times. V is TRBV12-3 or TRBV12-4 and J is TRBJ2-7; possibly TRBD1 or TRBD2 for D (5 bases each). The CDR3 length is 15 residues. V lost 5 bases to trimming and J lost 3 bases, with 17 bases between them. The CDR3 protein is CASSMTLGPGYEQYF. In nucleotides, the CDR3 is TGTGCCAGCAGTATGACCTTGGGACCGGGCTACGAGCAGTACTTC.

The rearrangement joins TRBV12-3 or TRBV12-4 to TRBJ1-2; 8 bases line up with TRBD1. The CDR3 has 16 amino acids. The V gene end was trimmed by 3 bases and the J gene end by 5 bases; junction bases not matched to a gene: 11. CDR3 nucleotide sequence: TGTGCCAGCAGTTTTCTAGGACAGGGAGGGAGGTATGGCTACACCTTC. It translates to CASSFLGQGGRYGYTF.

This clonotype has only a few counts. The rearrangement uses TRBV30 and TRBJ2-1, with D possibly being TRBD2 (6 bases). Trimming cost V 2 bases and J 7 bases, with 12 bases left between them. CDR3 length equals 13 residues. The germline CDR1 and CDR2 sequences are GTSNPN and SVGIG (reference sequence). The CDR3 DNA reads TGTGCCTGGAGTTGGAAAGGGAGGAATGAGCAGTTCTTC. Amino acid sequence: CAWSWKGRNEQFF.

Many counts were recorded for this clonotype. This chain joins TRBV5-1 and TRBJ2-7; possible D gene TRBD1, 6 bases. CDR3 length: 15 residues. V was clipped by 3 bases and J by 3 bases, with 16 bases between them. CDR1 SGHRS and CDR2 YFSETQ come from the germline V gene. Here the CDR3 DNA reads TGCGCCAGCAGCTCAAGACAGGTCTGGAGCTACGAGCAGTACTTC. This encodes CASSSRQVWSYEQYF.

Regarding this clonotype: Given a much more abundant clone one base away, this may be a read error. The rearrangement uses TRBV7-9 and TRBJ1-5; D unclear. In germline, CDR1 is SEHNR, CDR2 FQNEAQ (reference sequence). This CDR3 is 15 amino acids long. In DNA, the CDR3 is TGTGCCAGCAGCTTAGCGGGGTATAGCAATCAGCCCCGGCATTTT. Its translation: CASSLAGYSNQPRHF.

The J gene is TRBJ2-1, the V gene TRBV29-1, with D tentatively TRBD2 (5 bases). CDR1 is SQVTM, CDR2 ANQGSEA, per germline. V lost 5 bases and J lost 3, with 20 bases in between. The CDR3 loop spans 16 amino acids. As DNA, the CDR3 is TGCAGCGTTCAAGTCCCCGGGAAGCTGGTCTACAATGAGCAGTTCTTC. It translates to CSVQVPGKLVYNEQFF.

On this clonotype itself: A clone one base away is much larger, so this may be a read error. This rearrangement joins TRBV5-1 to TRBJ2-2; D gene ambiguous. Germline V gene data show CDR1 as SGHRS and CDR2 as YFSETQ. The CDR3 is made up of 13 amino acids. The CDR3 spells CASSPENIGELFF. The CDR3 DNA follows: TGCGCCAGCAGCCCGGAGAACATCGGGGAGCTGTTTTTT.

The rearrangement joins TRBV28 to TRBJ1-6; no clear D gene. The V gene lost 2 bases and the J gene lost 7 bases, with 3 bases spanning the gap. The CDR3 extends over 12 amino acids. The germline CDR1 and CDR2 sequences are MDHEN and SYDVKM. CDR3 DNA: TGTGCCAGCAGTTTAACCAATTCACCCCTCCACTTT. Protein: CASSLTNSPLHF.

This sequence joins TRBV20-1 and TRBJ2-3, with 8 bases lining up with TRBD1. The CDR3 is made up of 13 amino acids. The J segment lost 5 bases and the V segment lost 2 bases, leaving 3 bases of the junction unmatched. Germline V CDR1 and CDR2: DFQATT, SNEGSKA (reference sequence). The CDR3 here is CSARIDRGDTQYF. The CDR3 DNA is TGCAGTGCTAGAATAGACAGGGGAGATACGCAGTATTTT.

A few counts support this clonotype. The chain couples TRBV29-1 to TRBJ1-1; D remains ambiguous. The CDR3 is 14 amino acids. The ends were cut back, 4 bases at V and 1 base at J, with 13 bases in the middle. The germline CDR1 and CDR2 sequences are SQVTM and ANQGSEA. The CDR3 sequence: CSVGRVSENTEAFF. For the CDR3, the DNA is TGCAGCGTTGGGCGGGTTTCAGAGAACACTGAAGCTTTCTTT.

This clonotype was counted between two and nine times. This rearrangement joins TRBV12-3 or TRBV12-4 to TRBJ2-5, with 7 bases matching TRBD1. Trimming removed 6 bases from V and 3 bases from J; junction bases left unmatched: 7. The CDR3 is 14 residues long. The CDR3 loop reads CASSRRGQKETQYF. The CDR3 nucleotides read TGTGCCAGCAGCCGCCGGGGACAGAAAGAGACCCAGTACTTC.

V is TRBV10-3 and J is TRBJ2-5, with 7 bases matching TRBD1. The junction had 6 bases not matched to a gene; V was cut back by 0 bases and J by 5 bases. CDR3 length: 15 residues. Germline CDR1 is ENHRY and CDR2 is SYGVKD. CDR3 region: CAISESLGGRETQYF. The CDR3 DNA follows: TGTGCCATCAGTGAGTCGTTAGGGGGCCGGGAGACCCAGTACTTC.

This sequence joins TRBV5-1 and TRBJ1-2; a possible D gene is TRBD1 (6 bases). This CDR3 contains 13 residues. Deletions cut 1 base from V and 6 bases from J, with 10 bases between. The germline gives CDR1 SGHRS, CDR2 YFSETQ. Here the CDR3 reads CASSLMGADGYTF. The CDR3 DNA sequence: TGCGCCAGCAGCTTGATGGGGGCAGATGGCTACACCTTC.

The chain recombines TRBV10-3 with TRBJ2-1; TRBD2 agrees at 8 bases. Trimming at V came to 3 bases and at J to 7 bases, leaving 8 bases not matched to a gene. Germline CDR1 is ENHRY and CDR2 is SYGVKD. The CDR3 extends over 15 amino acids. The CDR3 DNA is TGTGCCATCAGTGATCGGGGACTAGTCAGAAATGAGCAGTTCTTC. This encodes CAISDRGLVRNEQFF.

There are a few counts of this clonotype. V is TRBV9 and J is TRBJ2-5, with TRBD1 as a possible D gene (6 bases). Between the trimmed V and J ends, which lost 3 bases and 13 bases, there was a span of 22 bases. The CDR3 runs to 14 residues. CDR1 and CDR2 (germline): SGDLS, YYNGEE. Here the CDR3 DNA reads TGTGCCAGCAGCGCAGAACAGGGTCCCAACGAGCTGTACTTC. Protein sequence: CASSAEQGPNELYF.

This clonotype was counted only a few times. The V gene is TRBV7-2, the J gene TRBJ2-3; 7 bases line up with TRBD1. This CDR3 is 14 amino acids long. V dropped 2 bases and J dropped 5; count of bases not matched to a gene: 4. The V gene's germline CDR1 is SGHTA and CDR2 FQGNSA. The CDR3 DNA is TGTGCCAGCAGCTTAAACAGGGGCAGAGATACGCAGTATTTT. Translating it yields CASSLNRGRDTQYF.